These T cell receptor beta chains were read from a single sample in a study of blood T cell repertoires in COVID-19. TCRdb's table, derived via immunoSEQ multiplex PCR, lists solely in-frame clones and lacks some. The data show 100,000 or so clones, approximately 81% seen once. The sample taken for sequencing was peripheral blood. Every receptor here comes from a woman in her 70s with active or convalescent COVID-19. Both conserved end residues are part of each CDR3. Each record gives: D gene, J gene, clone size, V gene, CDR3 protein, CDR3 DNA. The D gene is left open where the match is weak. A clone size is listed for some rows: how often the clone was seen (once, few, many), or a class if it is expanded.

>NA|TRBJ2-1|NA|TRBV2
CASSEGAILYNEQFF
TGTGCCAGCAGTGAGGGGGCCATCCTCTACAATGAGCAGTTCTTC
>NA|TRBJ2-7|NA|TRBV11-3
CASSASRPGTYEQYF
TGTGCCAGCAGCGCCTCCCGTCCAGGAACCTACGAGCAGTACTTC
>TRBD2|TRBJ2-1|NA|TRBV6-2/TRBV6-3
CASSLPRGLAGGTGHEQFF
TGTGCCAGCAGCCTCCCAAGAGGACTAGCGGGGGGTACGGGCCATGAGCAGTTCTTC
>NA|TRBJ1-5|NA|TRBV6-6
CASSRVAGDNQPQHF
TGTGCCAGCAGCCGCGTAGCGGGGGATAATCAGCCCCAGCATTTT
>NA|TRBJ1-4|NA|TRBV6-5
CATRGGATNEKLFF
TGTGCCACAAGGGGGGGAGCAACTAATGAAAAACTGTTTTTT
>NA|TRBJ2-7|NA|TRBV10-3
CAISDSRTKSSYEQYF
TGTGCCATCAGTGATTCTCGGACAAAGAGCTCCTACGAGCAGTACTTC
>NA|TRBJ2-7|NA|TRBV28
CASSSSTYEQYF
TGTGCCAGCAGTTCGTCCACATACGAGCAGTACTTC
>TRBD1|TRBJ1-4|NA|TRBV4-2
CASSQEGHRGGEKLFF
TGTGCCAGCAGCCAAGAAGGGCACAGGGGTGGCGAAAAACTGTTTTTT
>TRBD2|TRBJ2-7|NA|TRBV11-2
CASSLEPSGVAYF
TGTGCCAGCAGCTTAGAGCCTAGCGGGGTTGCGTACTTC
>TRBD2|TRBJ2-1|NA|TRBV5-1
CASSYGTSGVYEQFF
TGCGCCAGCAGCTACGGGACTAGCGGGGTGTATGAGCAGTTCTTC
>NA|TRBJ1-6|NA|TRBV25-1
CASSETGLAPLHF
TGTGCCAGCAGTGAAACAGGGTTAGCACCCCTCCACTTT
>TRBD1|TRBJ1-5|NA|TRBV14
CASSQSRDRVLVDQPQHF
TGTGCCAGCAGCCAAAGCCGGGACAGGGTACTAGTTGATCAGCCCCAGCATTTT
>TRBD1|TRBJ2-7|NA|TRBV18
CASSPRVQGAGEQYF
TGTGCCAGCTCACCACGGGTACAGGGGGCGGGGGAGCAGTACTTC
>TRBD1|TRBJ1-6|few|TRBV5-6
CASSFGDRGSPLHF
TGTGCCAGCAGCTTCGGCGACAGGGGGTCACCCCTCCACTTT
>TRBD2|TRBJ2-5|NA|TRBV19
CASSPISRGTQETQYF
TGTGCCAGTAGTCCCATCTCGCGGGGGACTCAAGAGACCCAGTACTTC
>NA|TRBJ2-2|NA|TRBV15
CATSRDPGVSGELFF
TGTGCCACCAGCAGAGATCCGGGGGTTTCTGGGGAGCTGTTTTTT
>TRBD2|TRBJ2-1|NA|TRBV27
CASRRTSGGGNEQFF
TGTGCCAGCAGGCGGACTAGCGGGGGGGGCAATGAGCAGTTCTTC
>TRBD2|TRBJ2-1|NA|TRBV7-2
CASSRSGRAGAYNEQFF
TGTGCCAGCAGCCGTAGCGGGAGGGCCGGGGCCTACAATGAGCAGTTCTTC
>NA|TRBJ1-4|NA|TRBV9
CASSPRGAANEKLFF
TGTGCCAGCAGCCCACGGGGGGCAGCTAATGAAAAACTGTTTTTT
>TRBD1|TRBJ2-7|NA|TRBV28
CASSLGTGGSRREQYF
TGTGCCAGCAGTTTAGGGACAGGGGGCAGTCGTAGGGAGCAGTACTTC
>TRBD2|TRBJ2-2|NA|TRBV7-2
CASSEGLAGGSNTGELFF
TGTGCCAGCAGCGAGGGACTAGCGGGGGGTTCCAACACCGGGGAGCTGTTTTTT
>TRBD1|TRBJ1-4|NA|TRBV2
CASRRTGAAEKLFF
TGTGCCAGCAGGCGGACAGGGGCGGCTGAAAAACTGTTTTTT
>NA|TRBJ2-2|NA|TRBV5-1
CASKQRPGVGELFF
TGCGCCAGCAAACAAAGGCCCGGGGTCGGGGAGCTGTTTTTT